The present entry profiles one T cell receptor (beta chain) with its context. This entry comes from a study of blood T cell repertoires in COVID-19. Across the whole study: The United States, Italy and Spain supplied acute and convalescent COVID-19 samples. From T cells, B-cell-depleted T cells, or PBMCs came the material, which was cDNA or gDNA.

Trimming at V came to 5 bases and at J to 7 bases, leaving 9 bases not matched to a gene. The CDR3 contains 15 residues. CDR1 and CDR2 from the germline V gene are KGHSH and LQKENI. Assignments of participants to cohorts depended upon their own reported clinical history. In the original workflow: Amplification of reference gene primers was used by the study to estimate nucleated cell counts. The data were produced by immunoSEQ multiplex PCR, yet TCRdb's version contains in-frame clones alone and is incomplete. The DNA gave D and trimming, while V, J and clone size come from that table. The data show under 400,000 clones, with around 87% seen just once and 1.5% to 2.5% held by the top ten.

The chain combines TRBV18 with TRBJ1-3; TRBD1 matches 9 bases. The receptor's source is a man in his forties in a cohort exposed to, infected with or recovered from COVID-19 (not recorded which). Sequenced: PBMCs or T cells enriched from blood (not recorded which). In DNA form, the CDR3 reads TGTGCCAGCTCATTCGACAGGGGGACGACTAACACCATATATTTT. This codes for CASSFDRGTTNTIYF.